This record looks at one T cell receptor (beta chain) sequence and its context. This sample was included in a study of blood T cell repertoires in COVID-19. Study summary: There were acute and convalescent COVID-19 samples, and they came from the United States, Italy and Spain. Sources were T cells, B-cell-depleted T cells, or PBMCs; the material itself was cDNA or gDNA.

Generated by immunoSEQ multiplex PCR, the TCRdb table keeps only in-frame clones and is missing some. The data contain some 200,000 clones, 83% of them singletons. The V gene's germline CDR1 is LNHDA and CDR2 SQIVND (reference sequence). The CDR3 contains 14 residues. V was cut by 3 bases and J by 5 bases, with 13 bases left in between. This chain joins TRBV19 and TRBJ1-1; D is possibly TRBD1 (6 bases). Sequenced input: PBMCs or T cells enriched from blood (not recorded which). This TCR came from a woman aged 45-60 years who had been exposed to COVID-19. The CDR3 DNA sequence: TGTGCCAGTAGTATCCCAGGGGAGGGTACTGAAGCTTTCTTT. Its translation is CASSIPGEGTEAFF.